The clone carrying this TCR beta chain came up a few times. Antigen unknown. Assay: immunoSEQ multiplex PCR; the TCRdb copy retains only in-frame clones and omits some. The sample yields approximately 120,000 clones, approximately 89% seen once. The data derive from a study of T cell responses to AZD1222 COVID-19 vaccine. Notes on the study in general: Spike was spanned by vaccine-associated CD4 TCRs, which were dominant at 160-218 and 743-854. Clonal diversity was possibly underestimated; the donors were predominantly white British and more often female. Seropositivity was recorded at baseline in only a handful of AZD1222 recipients. Sampling captured repertoires only after the peak T cell response.

The receptor comes from an adult who received the AZD1222 COVID-19 vaccine. The sample was peripheral blood, taken 28 days after the second AZD1222 dose.

The CDR3 coding sequence is TGTGCCAGCAGATCCGGGTCCAACACCGGGGAGCTGTTTTTT. This translates into CASRSGSNTGELFF. The chain is built from TRBV3-1 (or the pseudogene TRBV3-2) and TRBJ2-2; D gene uncertain. Germline V gene data show CDR1 as LGHDT and CDR2 as YNNKEL (reference sequence). V lost 6 bases to trimming and J lost 2 bases, with 10 bases between them. CDR3 length: 14 amino acids.